Presented here are 11 T cell receptor beta chains from one specimen sequenced in a study of blood T cell repertoires in COVID-19. Generated by immunoSEQ multiplex PCR, the TCRdb table keeps only in-frame clones and is missing some. The table lists 180,000 or so clones, 86% of them singletons. The sample taken for sequencing was peripheral blood. The origin of the receptors is a man aged 18 to 29 with acute or convalescent COVID-19.

The V call is TRBV4-2, the J call TRBJ1-2, with TRBD1 matching 8 bases. The CDR3 is made up of 15 amino acids. In germline, CDR1 is LGHNA, CDR2 YNFKEQ. V lost 0 bases, J lost 3 bases, and 3 bases stayed unmatched. CDR3 in amino acids: CASSQESGQDYGYTF. The CDR3 DNA follows: TGTGCCAGCAGCCAAGAATCGGGACAGGACTATGGCTACACCTTC.

This chain uses TRBV6-5 with TRBJ1-6; the D gene is possibly TRBD1 (6 bases). The germline V gene has CDR1 MNHEY and CDR2 SVGAGI. CDR3 length: 16 amino acids. With 2 bases removed from V and 11 bases from J, the gap between germline ends came to 19 bases. In DNA, the CDR3 is TGTGCCAGCAGTTACCAAAGGGGGGGAATTACGGCACCCCTCCACTTT. Translated: CASSYQRGGITAPLHF.

This rearrangement joins TRBV5-4 to TRBJ2-2; TRBD1 might be the D (6 bases). Germline CDR1 is SGHNT and CDR2 is YYREEE (reference sequence). V was clipped by 6 bases and J by 4 bases, with 16 bases between them. The CDR3 is made up of 15 amino acids. CDR3 coding DNA: TGTGCCAGCAACCACAGGGACCGAACCACCGGGGAGCTGTTTTTT. It yields the protein CASNHRDRTTGELFF.

The J gene is TRBJ2-5, the V gene TRBV5-8; a weak D match, TRBD1 (5 bases). Trimming took 2 bases from V and 9 from J, leaving 20 bases between them. The germline V gene has CDR1 SGHTS and CDR2 YDEGEE. This CDR3 spans 15 amino acids. The DNA for the CDR3 is TGTGCCAGCAGCTTCGGACAAGGCCGTACAATGGCCCAGTACTTC. As protein: CASSFGQGRTMAQYF. The whole variable domain, filled in from reference TRBV5-8 and TRBJ2-5, reads EAGVTQSPTHLIKTRGQQATLRCSPISGHTSVYWYQQALGLGLQFLLWYDEGEERNRGNFPPRFSGRQFPNYSSELNVNALELEDSALYLCASSFGQGRTMAQYFGPGTRLLVL.

The V gene is TRBV19, the J gene TRBJ1-4; no firm D call. CDR3 length: 14 amino acids. Germline V gene sequence: CDR1 LNHDA, CDR2 SQIVND (reference sequence). The V end was cut by 5 bases, the J end by 8 bases, with 15 bases between. The CDR3 DNA reads as TGTGCCAGTAGTTCACCGGGAGGAACCGAAAAACTGTTTTTT. Translated: CASSSPGGTEKLFF.

The chain uses TRBV5-1 and TRBJ2-5, with 7 positions matching TRBD1. The germline V gene encodes CDR1 SGHRS and CDR2 YFSETQ. V lost 2 bases, J lost 2 bases, and 3 bases stayed unmatched. The CDR3 is made up of 14 amino acids. CDR3 nucleotides: TGCGCCAGCAGCTTAGGACAGGAGCAAGAGACCCAGTACTTC. It specifies CASSLGQEQETQYF. The full variable domain, rest sourced from reference TRBV5-1 and TRBJ2-5, is KAGVTQTPRYLIKTRGQQVTLSCSPISGHRSVSWYQQTPGQGLQFLFEYFSETQRNKGNFPGRFSGRQFSNSRSEMNVSTLELGDSALYLCASSLGQEQETQYFGPGTRLLVL.

This chain links TRBV7-3 with TRBJ2-3, with D unclear. Deletions cut 2 bases from V and 3 bases from J, with 12 bases between. This CDR3 has 15 amino acids. The germline gives CDR1 SGHTA, CDR2 FQGTGA. The CDR3 here is CASSLGSPPTDTQYF. The DNA of the CDR3 is TGTGCCAGCAGCTTAGGCTCTCCACCGACAGATACGCAGTATTTT.

This clone was seen a handful of times. The chain has TRBV2 and TRBJ2-3; maybe TRBD2 (6 bases). Germline V lookup: CDR1 SNHLY, CDR2 FYNNEI. CDR3 length: 15 amino acids. V lost 1 base, J lost 0 bases, and 8 bases lay in between. CDR3 region: CASSEGGTSTDTQYF. The CDR3 nucleotides are TGTGCCAGCAGTGAAGGGGGGACTAGCACAGATACGCAGTATTTT.

This clone was found once. For the CDR3, the DNA is TGCGCCAGCAGCCAATATAGCGGGGCTACTAGCACAGATACGCAGTATTTT. Protein: CASSQYSGATSTDTQYF. The chain recombines TRBV5-1 with TRBJ2-3; 8 bases are a match to TRBD2. The ends lost 4 bases at V and 0 bases at J; junction bases unmatched: 10. The V gene's germline CDR1 is SGHRS and CDR2 YFSETQ. This CDR3 has 17 residues.

The CDR3 reads CAISQGAISTDTQYF. In DNA, the CDR3 is TGTGCCATCAGCCAGGGGGCTATTAGCACAGATACGCAGTATTTT. The V gene is TRBV10-3, the J gene TRBJ2-3, with TRBD1 matching over 8 bases. The germline V gene has CDR1 ENHRY and CDR2 SYGVKD. This CDR3 region has 15 residues. Trimming removed 6 bases from V and 0 bases from J; junction bases left unmatched: 5.

The rearrangement uses TRBV7-2 and TRBJ2-5, with 8 positions matching TRBD2. The CDR3 sequence is 15 residues long. The ends lost 2 bases at V and 7 bases at J; junction bases unmatched: 9. The germline CDR1 and CDR2 sequences are SGHTA and FQGNSA. As DNA, the CDR3 is TGTGCCAGCAGCTTATCTCTAGCGGGTGGAGGGACCCAGTACTTC. This sequence encodes CASSLSLAGGGTQYF.